The 26 T cell receptor beta chains below were found in one sample sequenced in a study of metastatic and nonmetastatic thyroid tumors. Thyroid surgery took place with no prior treatment in any patient. Via MiXCR, TCRdb re-called the PCR reads. The data contain roughly 81,000 clones, around 7.8% of them singletons. What was sequenced was blood. Every receptor here comes from a female donor with papillary thyroid cancer or a benign thyroid nodule (not recorded which). Some clones in this sample may be carry-over from other donors' samples.

V usage is TRBV7-9 and J usage is TRBJ1-1; no definite D call. V lost 1 base, J lost 2 bases, and 5 bases lay in between. The CDR3 covers 13 residues. Germline lookup yields CDR1 SEHNR and CDR2 FQNEAQ (reference sequence). DNA of the CDR3: TGTGCCAGCAGCTTAGAAGCAAACACTGAAGCTTTCTTT. It translates to CASSLEANTEAFF.

This clone has a count of ten or more. The chain links TRBV5-1 to TRBJ2-7; D is perhaps TRBD1 (6 bases). V shed 1 base and J shed 3 bases, with 14 bases lying between them. This CDR3 spans 15 amino acids. Germline assignment: CDR1 SGHRS and CDR2 YFSETQ. CDR3 residues: CASSLIPGAVYEQYF. The CDR3 DNA follows: TGCGCCAGCAGCTTGATCCCAGGGGCCGTCTACGAGCAGTACTTC.

This clone was seen just once. With a much larger clone just one base away, this may be a read error. V is TRBV14 and J is TRBJ1-2; D perhaps matches TRBD1 (6 bases). The CDR3 runs 13 residues. V lost 4 bases to trimming and J lost 8 bases, with 14 bases between them. CDR1 and CDR2 (germline): SGHDN, FVKESK. This CDR3 is CASSLDWGRGYTF. The CDR3, as DNA: TGTGCCAGCAGCCTCGACTGGGGGCGGGGCTACACCTTC.

The rearrangement links TRBV9 to TRBJ1-1; no firm D call. This CDR3 comprises 13 residues. CDR1 and CDR2 from the germline V gene are SGDLS and YYNGEE. The V end lost 4 bases, the J end lost 5 bases, and 12 bases lay between the germline ends. This CDR3 reads CASSHDPGTEAFF. The DNA for the CDR3 is TGTGCCAGCAGCCATGACCCGGGAACTGAAGCTTTCTTT.

Ten or more counts support this clone. The chain recombines TRBV20-1 with TRBJ2-1; 14 bases align to TRBD2. V was pared by 2 bases and J by 10 bases, with 7 bases of the junction left unmatched. The length of the CDR3 is 15 residues. Per the germline V gene, CDR1 is DFQATT and CDR2 is SNEGSKA (reference sequence). The CDR3 sequence is CSARTGRTSGGEQFF. CDR3 in DNA: TGCAGTGCTAGAACCGGGCGGACTAGCGGGGGGGAGCAGTTCTTC.

This clone was recorded many times. V usage is TRBV6-6 and J usage is TRBJ1-2, with TRBD1 matching over 7 bases. CDR1 is MNHNY, CDR2 SVGAGI, per germline (reference sequence). This CDR3 region has 14 residues. The trim removed 2 bases at V and 4 bases at J, leaving 4 bases unmatched. In DNA, the CDR3 is TGTGCCAGCAGTTACGAGGGGGCGGGCTATGGCTACACCTTC. Translated, it gives CASSYEGAGYGYTF.

This clone was seen many times. The chain joins TRBV6-5 to TRBJ2-7; no firm D call. This CDR3 region has 12 residues. The germline V and J ends were trimmed by 3 bases and 4 bases, with 7 bases remaining between them. Germline lookup yields CDR1 MNHEY and CDR2 SVGAGI. CDR3 residues: CASSYSRYEQYF. The CDR3 DNA follows: TGTGCCAGCAGTTATAGCCGTTACGAGCAGTACTTC.

The sample holds many counts of this clone. The V and J genes are TRBV5-6 and TRBJ1-6; D remains ambiguous. The CDR3 contains 15 residues. In germline, CDR1 is SGHDT, CDR2 YYEEEE. The V end lost 0 bases, the J end lost 7 bases, and 11 bases lay between the germline ends. Written as DNA, the CDR3 is TGTGCCAGCAGCTTGGGGGATAGCGGGAATTCACCCCTCCACTTT. This translates into CASSLGDSGNSPLHF. Full variable domain (missing parts from reference TRBV5-6 and TRBJ1-6): DAGVTQSPTHLIKTRGQQVTLRCSPKSGHDTVSWYQQALGQGPQFIFQYYEEEERQRGNFPDRFSGHQFPNYSSELNVNALLLGDSALYLCASSLGDSGNSPLHFGNGTRLTVT.

This clone was detected ten times or more. The chain links TRBV27 to TRBJ2-2; D may be TRBD2 (6 bases). V was trimmed by 2 bases and J by 4 bases, leaving 8 bases between them. The CDR3 is made up of 14 amino acids. The germline CDR1 and CDR2 sequences are MNHEY and SMNVEV (reference sequence). The CDR3, as DNA: TGTGCCAGCAGTTTAGGAGGGAGCACCGGGGAGCTGTTTTTT. This translates into CASSLGGSTGELFF.

This clone has just a few counts. A much larger clone differs by one base, so this may be a read error. This chain links TRBV12-3 or TRBV12-4 with TRBJ2-3, with TRBD2 matching over 11 bases. J lost 3 bases, V lost 6 bases, and 11 bases had no gene match. The CDR3 spans 17 residues. The CDR3 loop is CASRRPGLAVGTDTQYF. CDR3 DNA: TGTGCCAGCAGAAGACCGGGACTAGCGGTGGGGACAGATACGCAGTATTTT.

This clone occurred a few times. This chain joins TRBV29-1 and TRBJ1-2; D might be TRBD1 (6 bases). The germline V gene encodes CDR1 SQVTM and CDR2 ANQGSEA. This CDR3 is built from 14 residues. V was trimmed by 7 bases and J by 0 bases, leaving 15 bases between them. The CDR3 region has the DNA TGCAGCGCGGAGACAGGTACCACTAACTATGGCTACACCTTC. As protein: CSAETGTTNYGYTF.

Many counts were recorded for this clone. CDR3 residues: CASSLTGGQLSGANVLTF. CDR3 coding DNA: TGTGCCAGCAGCTTAACGGGAGGACAGCTCTCTGGGGCCAACGTCCTGACTTTC. This chain uses TRBV7-3 with TRBJ2-6; D tentatively reads TRBD1 or TRBD2 (6 bases each). CDR1 and CDR2 (germline): SGHTA, FQGTGA. The CDR3 sequence is 18 residues long. With 0 bases removed from V and 0 bases from J, the gap between germline ends came to 12 bases.

V and J are TRBV20-1 and TRBJ2-7; D perhaps matches TRBD2 (5 bases). Germline values: CDR1 DFQATT, CDR2 SNEGSKA (reference sequence). V shed 3 bases and J shed 0 bases, with 12 bases lying between them. This CDR3 is built from 14 residues. The CDR3 sequence is CSASDLAYSYEQYF. CDR3 nucleotides: TGCAGTGCTAGTGATTTAGCGTACTCCTACGAGCAGTACTTC.

This clone was found many times. J is TRBJ2-5 and V is TRBV2; 10 bases fit TRBD2. Germline CDR1 reads SNHLY; CDR2 reads FYNNEI. V shed 7 bases and J 2 bases; nucleotides not matched to a gene: 13. This CDR3 region has 17 residues. The CDR3 bases are TGTGCCAGCAATGCACCTTCTAGCGGGGGCTTTCAAGAGACCCAGTACTTC. The encoded protein is CASNAPSSGGFQETQYF.

This clone was detected only a few times. The chain is built from TRBV6-2 or TRBV6-3 and TRBJ2-3; 8 positions agree with TRBD2. Germline trimming cut 6 bases from V and 4 bases from J; bases unmatched to any gene: 15. This CDR3 spans 17 amino acids. CDR1 is MNHEY, CDR2 SVGEGT, per germline. CDR3 region: CASSPYSAGAVADTQYF. Written as DNA, the CDR3 is TGTGCCAGCAGCCCCTACTCAGCGGGGGCCGTGGCAGATACGCAGTATTTT.

This clone has only a few counts. The gene calls are TRBV2 and TRBJ2-5; 10 bases match TRBD2. V lost 5 bases to trimming and J lost 2 bases; unmatched junction nucleotides: 2. Germline loops: CDR1 SNHLY, CDR2 FYNNEI. This CDR3 contains 14 residues. The CDR3 spells CASSFSGGQETQYF. The CDR3 region has the DNA TGTGCCAGCAGTTTTAGCGGGGGGCAAGAGACCCAGTACTTC.

There are many counts of this clone. The chain recombines TRBV19 with TRBJ1-5; tentative D call: TRBD1 (6 bases). The CDR3 consists of 14 residues. Trimming removed 6 bases from V and 0 bases from J, with 9 bases in between. The germline CDR1 and CDR2 sequences are LNHDA and SQIVND (reference sequence). The CDR3 loop is CASRTGDSNQPQHF. In nucleotides, the CDR3 is TGTGCCAGTAGGACAGGCGATAGCAATCAGCCCCAGCATTTT.

In this sample, this clone turned up many times. This chain links TRBV4-1 with TRBJ1-2; 8 nucleotides agree with TRBD1. V shed 5 bases, J shed 8 bases, and the junction held 10 bases outside the gene matches. Germline-derived CDR1 and CDR2 are MGHRA and YSYEKL. The CDR3 is 14 amino acids. The CDR3 DNA reads TGCGCCAGCAGCACCGGACAGGGACTCGGGGGCTACACCTTC. The encoded protein is CASSTGQGLGGYTF.

This clone was recorded at least ten times. The chain carries TRBV7-3 and TRBJ2-7, with TRBD1 matching 9 bases. V lost 2 bases and J lost 5; bases outside the gene matches: 10. This CDR3 comprises 16 residues. Per the germline V gene, CDR1 is SGHTA and CDR2 is FQGTGA. Written as DNA, the CDR3 is TGTGCCAGCAGCTTAGCCCCCGGGACAGGGTACCACGAGCAGTACTTC. Protein sequence: CASSLAPGTGYHEQYF.

This clone came up a few times. This chain uses TRBV7-9 with TRBJ1-5; tentatively, D is TRBD1 (5 bases). CDR3 length equals 15 residues. Germline-derived CDR1 and CDR2 are SEHNR and FQNEAQ (reference sequence). V was cut by 5 bases and J by 4 bases, with 15 bases left in between. This CDR3 reads CASSGVQVVNQPQHF. In DNA, the CDR3 is TGTGCCAGCAGCGGCGTACAGGTGGTAAATCAGCCCCAGCATTTT.

This clone was seen a handful of times. Just one base apart from a much larger clone, this may be a read error. This same CDR3 is encoded by further DNA sequences in the sample. The rearrangement links TRBV27 to TRBJ2-1, with TRBD2 as a possible D gene (5 bases). Germline values: CDR1 MNHEY, CDR2 SMNVEV (reference sequence). This CDR3 is built from 16 residues. The CDR3 region is CASSRRSGSSYNEQFF. As DNA, the CDR3 is TGTGCCAGCAGTCGGAGGAGCGGTAGCTCCTACAACGAGCAGTTCTTC.

Only a few counts were recorded for this clone. One junction end disagrees with the germline gene, perhaps due to a read error. CDR3 in DNA: TGTGTCAGCAGTTACGGCGGGGCCACCTACGAGCAGTACTTC. This encodes CVSSYGGATYEQYF. The genes are TRBV6-5 and TRBJ2-7; TRBD2 is a possible D gene (6 bases). The CDR3 length is 14 residues. Germline CDR1 MNHEY, CDR2 SVGAGI.

The V and J genes are TRBV20-1 and TRBJ2-7; weak D call: TRBD2 (6 bases). V dropped 3 bases and J dropped 3 bases, with 6 bases sitting between them. The CDR3 covers 11 residues. The germline V gene has CDR1 DFQATT and CDR2 SNEGSKA (reference sequence). This CDR3 reads CSARRGYEQYV. In DNA form, the CDR3 reads TGCAGTGCTAGGCGGGGCTACGAGCAGTACGTC.

This clone was detected ten times or more. The rearrangement joins TRBV3-1 to TRBJ2-7, with 7 nucleotides matching TRBD2. CDR3 length: 15 residues. V shed 0 bases, J shed 1 base, and the junction held 3 bases outside the gene matches. Germline V gene lookup returns CDR1 LGHDT and CDR2 YNNKEL (reference sequence). The CDR3 region is CASSQDWGGSYEQYF. CDR3 nucleotide sequence: TGTGCCAGCAGCCAAGATTGGGGGGGATCCTACGAGCAGTACTTC.

This clone was seen repeatedly, ten times or more. V usage is TRBV19 and J usage is TRBJ2-2; D not certain. Trimming cost V 4 bases and J 4 bases, with 1 base left between them. CDR1 and CDR2 from the germline V gene are LNHDA and SQIVND (reference sequence). The CDR3 length is 11 residues. This CDR3 is CASSTTGELFF. The CDR3 DNA reads TGTGCCAGTAGTACCACCGGGGAGCTGTTTTTT.

This clone was counted at least ten times. This sequence joins TRBV2 and TRBJ2-3; TRBD2 matches at 11 bases. The CDR3 contains 15 residues. Germline V gene sequence: CDR1 SNHLY, CDR2 FYNNEI. With 10 bases clipped from V and 2 bases from J, the junction kept 8 bases outside the gene matches. The CDR3 sequence is CATLSGLAVTDTQYF. The CDR3 DNA sequence: TGTGCCACCCTGTCGGGACTAGCGGTCACAGATACGCAGTATTTT. Filled out from reference TRBV2 and TRBJ2-3, the complete variable domain reads EPEVTQTPSHQVTQMGQEVILRCVPISNHLYFYWYRQILGQKVEFLVSFYNNEISEKSEIFDDQFSVERPDGSNFTLKIRSTKLEDSAMYFCATLSGLAVTDTQYFGPGTRLTVL.